This T cell receptor (beta chain) was documented in a study of cytomegalovirus exposure and HLA in healthy donors. Both 60 Vbeta primers and 13 Jbeta primers went into the PCR. Profiled with immunoSEQ multiplex PCR; TCRdb holds only in-frame clones, not every one. The table lists 210,000 or so clones, over 75% of them singletons. The CDR3 runs 13 residues. The V end was cut by 1 base, the J end by 8 bases, with 8 bases between. The germline V gene encodes CDR1 LNHNV and CDR2 YYDKDF (reference sequence). Unrecorded immune exposures were likely, despite nominal health at sampling. The sequence came from a human donor in good health. V gene TRBV15 combines with J gene TRBJ1-4; D is unclear. Sample: PBMCs. The CDR3 loop reads CATSRGLWEKLFF. The CDR3 DNA follows: TGTGCCACCAGCAGAGGCCTATGGGAAAAACTGTTTTTT.